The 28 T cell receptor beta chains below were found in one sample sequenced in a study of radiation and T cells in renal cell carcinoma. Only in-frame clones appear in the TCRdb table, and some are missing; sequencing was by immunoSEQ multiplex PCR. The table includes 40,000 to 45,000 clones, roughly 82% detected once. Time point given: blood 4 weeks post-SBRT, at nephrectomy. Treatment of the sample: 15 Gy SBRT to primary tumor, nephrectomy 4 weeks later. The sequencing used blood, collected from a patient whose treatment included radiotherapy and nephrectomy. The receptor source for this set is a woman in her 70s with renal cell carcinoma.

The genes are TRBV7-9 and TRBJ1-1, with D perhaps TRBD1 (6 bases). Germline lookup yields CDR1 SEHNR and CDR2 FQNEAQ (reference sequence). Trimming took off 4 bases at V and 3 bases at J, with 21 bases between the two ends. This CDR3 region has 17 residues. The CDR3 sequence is CASSSGLGGGGYTEAFF. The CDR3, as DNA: TGTGCCAGCAGCTCCGGACTGGGAGGGGGAGGGTACACTGAAGCTTTCTTT.

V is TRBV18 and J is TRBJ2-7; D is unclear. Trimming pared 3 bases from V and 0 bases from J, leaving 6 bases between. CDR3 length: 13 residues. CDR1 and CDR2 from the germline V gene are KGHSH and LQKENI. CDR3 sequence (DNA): TGTGCCAGCTCACCTCTTAGCTCCTACGAGCAGTACTTC. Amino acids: CASSPLSSYEQYF.

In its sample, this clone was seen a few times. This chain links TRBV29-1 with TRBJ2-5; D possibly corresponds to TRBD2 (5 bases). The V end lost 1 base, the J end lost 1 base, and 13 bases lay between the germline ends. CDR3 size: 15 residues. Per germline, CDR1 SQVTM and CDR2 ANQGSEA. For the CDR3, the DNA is TGCAGCGTTGAAGTCGGGGTTTGGGCCCAAGAGACCCAGTACTTC. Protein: CSVEVGVWAQETQYF.

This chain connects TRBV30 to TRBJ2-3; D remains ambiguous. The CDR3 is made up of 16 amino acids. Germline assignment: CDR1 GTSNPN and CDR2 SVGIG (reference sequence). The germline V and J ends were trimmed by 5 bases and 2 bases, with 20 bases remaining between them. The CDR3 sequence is CAWGRIGIAATDTQYF. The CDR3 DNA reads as TGTGCCTGGGGACGTATAGGTATCGCGGCCACAGATACGCAGTATTTT.

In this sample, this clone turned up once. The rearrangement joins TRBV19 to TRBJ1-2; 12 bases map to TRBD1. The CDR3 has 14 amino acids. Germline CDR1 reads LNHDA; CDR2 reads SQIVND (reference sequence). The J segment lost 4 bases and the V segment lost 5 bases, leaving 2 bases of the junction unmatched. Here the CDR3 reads CASSGTGGGYGYTF. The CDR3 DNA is TGTGCCAGTAGTGGGACAGGGGGCGGCTATGGCTACACCTTC. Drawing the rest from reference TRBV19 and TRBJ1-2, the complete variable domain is DGGITQSPKYLFRKEGQNVTLSCEQNLNHDAMYWYRQDPGQGLRLIYYSQIVNDFQKGDIAEGYSVSREKKESFPLTVTSAQKNPTAFYLCASSGTGGGYGYTFGSGTRLTVV.

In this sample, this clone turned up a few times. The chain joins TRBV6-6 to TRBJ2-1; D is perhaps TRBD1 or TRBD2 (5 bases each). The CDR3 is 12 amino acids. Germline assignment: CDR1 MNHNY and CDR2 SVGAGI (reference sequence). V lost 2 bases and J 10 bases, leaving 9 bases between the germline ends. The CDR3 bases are TGTGCCAGCAGTTACCAGGGACCCGAGCAGTTCTTC. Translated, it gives CASSYQGPEQFF.

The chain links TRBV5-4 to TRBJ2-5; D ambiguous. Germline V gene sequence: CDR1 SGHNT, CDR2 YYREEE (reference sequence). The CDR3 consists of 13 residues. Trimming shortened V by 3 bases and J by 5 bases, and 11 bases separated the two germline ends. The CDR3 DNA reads TGTGCCAGCAGCTCCGGACCGAAGGAGACCCAGTACTTC. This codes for CASSSGPKETQYF.

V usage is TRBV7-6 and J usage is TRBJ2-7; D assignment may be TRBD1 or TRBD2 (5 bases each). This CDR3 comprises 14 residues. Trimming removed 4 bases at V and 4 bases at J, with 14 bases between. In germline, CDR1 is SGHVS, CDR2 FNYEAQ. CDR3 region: CASSSGRIRYEQYF. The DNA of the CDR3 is TGTGCCAGCAGCTCGGGACGGATTCGGTACGAGCAGTACTTC.

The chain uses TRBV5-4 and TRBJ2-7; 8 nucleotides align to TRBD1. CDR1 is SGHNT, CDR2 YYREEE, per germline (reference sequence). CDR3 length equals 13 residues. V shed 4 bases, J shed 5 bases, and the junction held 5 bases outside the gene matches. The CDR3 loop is CASSLQGANEQYF. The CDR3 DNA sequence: TGTGCCAGCAGCCTCCAGGGGGCTAACGAGCAGTACTTC.

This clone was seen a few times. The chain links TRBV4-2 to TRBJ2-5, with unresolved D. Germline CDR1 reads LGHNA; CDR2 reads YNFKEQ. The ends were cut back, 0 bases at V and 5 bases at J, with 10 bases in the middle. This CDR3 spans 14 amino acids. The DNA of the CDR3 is TGTGCCAGCAGCCAAGAGCCGGGTTGGGAGACCCAGTACTTC. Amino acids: CASSQEPGWETQYF.

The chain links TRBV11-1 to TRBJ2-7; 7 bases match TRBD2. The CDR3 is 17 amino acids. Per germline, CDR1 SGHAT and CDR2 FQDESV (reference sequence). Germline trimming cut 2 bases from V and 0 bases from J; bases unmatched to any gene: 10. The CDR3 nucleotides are TGTGCCAGCAGCTTAACCCTTACTAGCGCGGGCTCCTACGAGCAGTACTTC. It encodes CASSLTLTSAGSYEQYF. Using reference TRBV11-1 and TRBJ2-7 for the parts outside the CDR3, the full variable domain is EAEVAQSPRYKITEKSQAVAFWCDPISGHATLYWYRQILGQGPELLVQFQDESVVDDSQLPKDRFSAERLKGVDSTLKIQPAELGDSAMYLCASSLTLTSAGSYEQYFGPGTRLTVT.

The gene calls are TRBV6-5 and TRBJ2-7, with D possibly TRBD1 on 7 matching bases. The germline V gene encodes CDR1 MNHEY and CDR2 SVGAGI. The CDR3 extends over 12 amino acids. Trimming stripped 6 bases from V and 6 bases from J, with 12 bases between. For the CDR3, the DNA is TGTGCCAGCAGCCGACAGGGAGGCGAGCAGTACTTC. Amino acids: CASSRQGGEQYF.

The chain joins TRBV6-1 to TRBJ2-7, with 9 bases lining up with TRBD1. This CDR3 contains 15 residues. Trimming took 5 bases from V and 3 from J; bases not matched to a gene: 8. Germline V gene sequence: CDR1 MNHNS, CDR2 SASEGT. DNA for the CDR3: TGTGCCAGCAGTAGGGCCACAGGGGGCAACTACGAGCAGTACTTC. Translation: CASSRATGGNYEQYF.

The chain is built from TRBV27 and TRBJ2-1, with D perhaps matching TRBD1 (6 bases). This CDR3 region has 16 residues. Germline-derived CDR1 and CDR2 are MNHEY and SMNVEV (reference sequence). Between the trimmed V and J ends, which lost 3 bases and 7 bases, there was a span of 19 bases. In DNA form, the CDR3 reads TGTGCCAGCAGTTTTACCCTCACAGGGCTGCTAAATGAGCAGTTCTTC. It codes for CASSFTLTGLLNEQFF.

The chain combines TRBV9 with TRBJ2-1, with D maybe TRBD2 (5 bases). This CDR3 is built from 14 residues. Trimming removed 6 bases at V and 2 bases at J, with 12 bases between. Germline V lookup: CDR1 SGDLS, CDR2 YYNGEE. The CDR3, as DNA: TGTGCCAGCAATGAGGGTTCCACCTACAATGAGCAGTTCTTC. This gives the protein CASNEGSTYNEQFF.

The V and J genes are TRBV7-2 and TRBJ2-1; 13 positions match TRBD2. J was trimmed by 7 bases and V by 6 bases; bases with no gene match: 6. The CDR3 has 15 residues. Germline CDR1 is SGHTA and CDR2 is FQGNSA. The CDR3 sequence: CASSSLAGGHNEQFF. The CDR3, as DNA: TGTGCCAGCAGTTCACTAGCGGGAGGGCATAATGAGCAGTTCTTC.

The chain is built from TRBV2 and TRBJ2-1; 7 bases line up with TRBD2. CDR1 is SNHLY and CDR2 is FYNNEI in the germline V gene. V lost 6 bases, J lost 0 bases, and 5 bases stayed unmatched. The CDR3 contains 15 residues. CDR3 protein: CASRREGRSYNEQFF. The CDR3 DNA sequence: TGTGCCAGCAGAAGGGAGGGCCGCTCCTACAATGAGCAGTTCTTC.

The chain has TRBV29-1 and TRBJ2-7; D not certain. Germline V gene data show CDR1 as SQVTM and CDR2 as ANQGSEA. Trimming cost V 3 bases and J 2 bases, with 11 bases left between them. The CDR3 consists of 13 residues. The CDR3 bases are TGCAGCGTTGAGCGTCAGACCCCCTACGAGCAGTACTTC. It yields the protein CSVERQTPYEQYF.

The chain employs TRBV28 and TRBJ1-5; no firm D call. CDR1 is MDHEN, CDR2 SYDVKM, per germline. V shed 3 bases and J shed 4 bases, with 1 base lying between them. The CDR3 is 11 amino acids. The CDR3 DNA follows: TGTGCCAGCAGTTTGAATCAGCCCCAGCATTTT. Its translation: CASSLNQPQHF.

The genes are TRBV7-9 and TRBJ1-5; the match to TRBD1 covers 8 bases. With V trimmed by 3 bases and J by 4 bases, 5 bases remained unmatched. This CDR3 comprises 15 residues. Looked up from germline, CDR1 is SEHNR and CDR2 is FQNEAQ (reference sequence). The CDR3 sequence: CASSLGTGSNQPQHF. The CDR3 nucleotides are TGTGCCAGCAGCTTGGGGACAGGTAGTAATCAGCCCCAGCATTTT.

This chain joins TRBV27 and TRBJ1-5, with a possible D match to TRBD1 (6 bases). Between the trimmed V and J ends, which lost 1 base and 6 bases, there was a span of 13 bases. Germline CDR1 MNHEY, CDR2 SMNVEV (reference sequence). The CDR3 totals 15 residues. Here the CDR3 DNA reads TGTGCCAGCAGTTTATTGGGTGCAGGGGCTCAGCCCCAGCATTTT. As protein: CASSLLGAGAQPQHF.

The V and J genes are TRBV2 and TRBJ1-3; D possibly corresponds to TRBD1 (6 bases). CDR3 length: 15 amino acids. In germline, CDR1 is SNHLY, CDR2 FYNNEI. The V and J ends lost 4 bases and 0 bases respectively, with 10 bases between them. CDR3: CASSAGGNSGNTIYF. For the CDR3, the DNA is TGTGCCAGCAGTGCCGGGGGCAACTCTGGAAACACCATATATTTT.

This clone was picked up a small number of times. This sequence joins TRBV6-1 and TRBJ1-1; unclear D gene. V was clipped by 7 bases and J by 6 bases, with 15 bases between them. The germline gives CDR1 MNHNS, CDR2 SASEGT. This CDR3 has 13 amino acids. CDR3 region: CASNLYVEAEAFF. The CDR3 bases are TGTGCCAGCAACTTGTACGTCGAGGCTGAAGCTTTCTTT.

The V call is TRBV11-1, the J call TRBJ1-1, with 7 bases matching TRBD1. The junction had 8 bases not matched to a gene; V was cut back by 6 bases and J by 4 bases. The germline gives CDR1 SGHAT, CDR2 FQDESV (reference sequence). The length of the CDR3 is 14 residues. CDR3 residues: CASRRQGGGTEAFF. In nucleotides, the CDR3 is TGTGCCAGCAGACGACAGGGAGGAGGCACTGAAGCTTTCTTT. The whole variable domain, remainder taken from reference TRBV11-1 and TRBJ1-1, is EAEVAQSPRYKITEKSQAVAFWCDPISGHATLYWYRQILGQGPELLVQFQDESVVDDSQLPKDRFSAERLKGVDSTLKIQPAELGDSAMYLCASRRQGGGTEAFFGQGTRLTVV.

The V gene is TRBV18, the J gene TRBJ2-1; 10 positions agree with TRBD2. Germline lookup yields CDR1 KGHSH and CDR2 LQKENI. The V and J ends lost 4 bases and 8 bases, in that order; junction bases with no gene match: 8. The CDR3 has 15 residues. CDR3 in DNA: TGTGCCAGCTCACTTTCTAGCGGGAGTAGGGATGAGCAGTTCTTC. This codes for CASSLSSGSRDEQFF. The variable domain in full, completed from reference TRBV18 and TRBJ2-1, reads NAGVMQNPRHLVRRRGQEARLRCSPMKGHSHVYWYRQLPEEGLKFMVYLQKENIIDESGMPKERFSAEFPKEGPSILRIQQVVRGDSAAYFCASSLSSGSRDEQFFGPGTRLTVL.

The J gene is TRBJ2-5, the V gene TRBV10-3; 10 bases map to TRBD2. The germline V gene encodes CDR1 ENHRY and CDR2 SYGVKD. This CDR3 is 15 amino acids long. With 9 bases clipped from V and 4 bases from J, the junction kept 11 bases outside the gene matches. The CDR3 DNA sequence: TGTGCCATAGCAGCGGGAGGGCACGGGAGAGAGACCCAGTACTTC. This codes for CAIAAGGHGRETQYF.

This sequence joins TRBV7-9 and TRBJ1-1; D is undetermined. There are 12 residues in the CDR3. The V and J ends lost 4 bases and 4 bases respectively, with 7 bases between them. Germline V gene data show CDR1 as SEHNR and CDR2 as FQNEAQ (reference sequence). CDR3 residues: CASSSPGTEAFF. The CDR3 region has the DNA TGTGCCAGCAGCTCCCCAGGCACTGAAGCTTTCTTT. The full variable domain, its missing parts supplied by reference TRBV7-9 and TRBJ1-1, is DTGVSQNPRHKITKRGQNVTFRCDPISEHNRLYWYRQTLGQGPEFLTYFQNEAQLEKSRLLSDRFSAERPKGSFSTLEIQRTEQGDSAMYLCASSSPGTEAFFGQGTRLTVV.

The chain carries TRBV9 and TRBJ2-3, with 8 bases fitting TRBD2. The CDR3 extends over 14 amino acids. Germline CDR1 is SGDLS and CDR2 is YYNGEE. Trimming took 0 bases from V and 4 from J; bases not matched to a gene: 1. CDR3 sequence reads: CASSVDGRADTQYF. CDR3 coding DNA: TGTGCCAGCAGCGTAGACGGGAGGGCAGATACGCAGTATTTT.